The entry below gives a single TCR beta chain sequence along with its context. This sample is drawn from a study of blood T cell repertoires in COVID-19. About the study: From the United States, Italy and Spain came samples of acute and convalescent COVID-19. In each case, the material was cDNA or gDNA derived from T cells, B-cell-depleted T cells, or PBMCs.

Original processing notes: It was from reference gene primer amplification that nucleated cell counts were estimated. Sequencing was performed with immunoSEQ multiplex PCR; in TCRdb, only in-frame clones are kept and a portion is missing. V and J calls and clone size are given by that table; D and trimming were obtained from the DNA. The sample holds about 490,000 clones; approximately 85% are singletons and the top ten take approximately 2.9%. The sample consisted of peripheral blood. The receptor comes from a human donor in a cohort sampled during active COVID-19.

CDR3 residues: CASSLQGISYEQYF. The CDR3 nucleotides are TGTGCCAGCAGCTTACAGGGGATTTCCTACGAGCAGTACTTC. This chain uses TRBV7-2 with TRBJ2-7; D possibly corresponds to TRBD1 (6 bases). Trimming stripped 2 bases from V and 1 base from J, with 9 bases between. CDR3 length: 14 residues. Germline CDR1 and CDR2: SGHTA and FQGNSA.